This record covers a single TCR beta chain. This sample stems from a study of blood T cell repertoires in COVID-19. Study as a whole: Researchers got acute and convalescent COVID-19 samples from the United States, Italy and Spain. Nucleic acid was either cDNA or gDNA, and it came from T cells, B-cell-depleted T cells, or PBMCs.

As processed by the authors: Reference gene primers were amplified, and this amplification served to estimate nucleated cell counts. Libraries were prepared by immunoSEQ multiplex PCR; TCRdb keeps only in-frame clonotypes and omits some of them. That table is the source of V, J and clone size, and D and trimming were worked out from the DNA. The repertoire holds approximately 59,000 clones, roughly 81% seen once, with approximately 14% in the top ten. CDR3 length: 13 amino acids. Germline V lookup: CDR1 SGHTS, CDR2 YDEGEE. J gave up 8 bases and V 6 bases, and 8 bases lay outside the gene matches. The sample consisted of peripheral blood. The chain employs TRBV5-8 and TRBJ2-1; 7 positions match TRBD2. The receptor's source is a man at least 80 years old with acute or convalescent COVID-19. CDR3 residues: CASTTSRFDEQFF. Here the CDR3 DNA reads TGTGCCAGCACGACTAGCAGGTTCGATGAGCAGTTCTTC. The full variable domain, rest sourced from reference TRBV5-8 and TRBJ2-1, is EAGVTQSPTHLIKTRGQQATLRCSPISGHTSVYWYQQALGLGLQFLLWYDEGEERNRGNFPPRFSGRQFPNYSSELNVNALELEDSALYLCASTTSRFDEQFFGPGTRLTVL.